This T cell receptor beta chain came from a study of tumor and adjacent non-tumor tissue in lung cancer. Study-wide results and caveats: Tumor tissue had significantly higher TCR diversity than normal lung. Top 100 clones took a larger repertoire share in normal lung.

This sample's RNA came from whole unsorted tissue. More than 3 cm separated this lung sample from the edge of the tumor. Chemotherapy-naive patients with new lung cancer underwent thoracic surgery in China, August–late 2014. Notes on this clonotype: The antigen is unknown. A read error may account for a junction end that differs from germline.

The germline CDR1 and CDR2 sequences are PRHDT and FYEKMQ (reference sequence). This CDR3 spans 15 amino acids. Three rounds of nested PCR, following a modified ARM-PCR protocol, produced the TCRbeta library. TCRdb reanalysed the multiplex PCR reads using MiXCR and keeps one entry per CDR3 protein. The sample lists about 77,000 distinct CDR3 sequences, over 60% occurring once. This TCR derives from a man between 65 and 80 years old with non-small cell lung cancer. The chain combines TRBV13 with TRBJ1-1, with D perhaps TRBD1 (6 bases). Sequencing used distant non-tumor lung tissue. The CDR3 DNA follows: TGTGTCAGCTACCCTGGGACAAGTTCGAACACTGAAGCTTTCTTT. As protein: CVSYPGTSSNTEAFF.